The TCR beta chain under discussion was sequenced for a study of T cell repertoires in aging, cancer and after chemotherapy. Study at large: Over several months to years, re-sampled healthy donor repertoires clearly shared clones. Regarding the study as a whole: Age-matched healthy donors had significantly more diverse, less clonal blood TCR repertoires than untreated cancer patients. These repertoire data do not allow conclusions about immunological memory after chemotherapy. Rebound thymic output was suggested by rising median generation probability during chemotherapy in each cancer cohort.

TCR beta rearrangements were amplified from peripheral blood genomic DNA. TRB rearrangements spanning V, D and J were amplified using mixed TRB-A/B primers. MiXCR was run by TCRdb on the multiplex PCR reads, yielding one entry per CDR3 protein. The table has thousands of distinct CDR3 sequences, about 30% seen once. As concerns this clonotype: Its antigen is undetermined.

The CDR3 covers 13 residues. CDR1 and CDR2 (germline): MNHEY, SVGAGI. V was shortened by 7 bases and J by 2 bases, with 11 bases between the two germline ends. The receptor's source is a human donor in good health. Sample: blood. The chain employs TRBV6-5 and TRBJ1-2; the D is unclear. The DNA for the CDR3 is TGTGCCAGCAAAGGACGGACCAACTATGGCTACACCTTC. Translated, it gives CASKGRTNYGYTF.